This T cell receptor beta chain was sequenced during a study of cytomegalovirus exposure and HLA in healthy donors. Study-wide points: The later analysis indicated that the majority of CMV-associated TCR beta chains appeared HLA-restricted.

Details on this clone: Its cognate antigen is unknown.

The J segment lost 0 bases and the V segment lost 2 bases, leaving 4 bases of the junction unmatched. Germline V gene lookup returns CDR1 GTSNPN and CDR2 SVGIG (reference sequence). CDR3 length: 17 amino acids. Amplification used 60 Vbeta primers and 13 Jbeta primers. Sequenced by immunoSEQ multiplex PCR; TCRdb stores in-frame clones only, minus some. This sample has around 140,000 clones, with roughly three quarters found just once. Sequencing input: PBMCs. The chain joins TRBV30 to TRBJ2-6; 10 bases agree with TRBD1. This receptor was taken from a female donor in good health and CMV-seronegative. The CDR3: CAWSRDRGPSGANVLTF. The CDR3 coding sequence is TGTGCCTGGAGTAGGGACAGGGGACCCTCTGGGGCCAACGTCCTGACTTTC.